This T cell receptor beta chain emerged from a study of T cell changes during pregnancy in multiple sclerosis. With V trimmed by 2 bases and J by 6 bases, 6 bases remained unmatched. There are 16 residues in the CDR3. CDR1 is SGHAT, CDR2 FQNNGV, per germline. This clone was detected only once. TCRdb's copy holds only in-frame clones and misses some; the assay was immunoSEQ multiplex PCR. The data hold roughly 64,000 clones, with roughly 93% observed a single time. The receptor comes from a female donor with multiple sclerosis, enrolled in a pregnancy study. This sample comprised peripheral blood, obtained in the second trimester of pregnancy. The gene calls are TRBV11-2 and TRBJ2-2; 10 bases align to TRBD1. The CDR3 DNA is TGTGCCAGCAGCTTACCGGGACAGGGGTCCGCCGGGGAGCTGTTTTTT. Its translation: CASSLPGQGSAGELFF.